Listed here are 30 T cell receptor beta chains from one sample, sequenced in a study of CD8+ T cells in alopecia areata. Sequencing used cDNA as its template, made by extracting RNA and reverse transcribing it. Using immunoSEQ multiplex PCR, the repertoire was profiled, and TCRdb retains in-frame clones only, with some absent. The profile shows roughly 130,000 clones, around 50% of them singletons. This specimen was CD4+ T cells sorted from blood, taken at week 0. These receptors originate from a human donor with alopecia areata.

The chain links TRBV9 to TRBJ2-5, with TRBD2 as a possible D gene (5 bases). The length of the CDR3 is 13 residues. V was clipped by 0 bases and J by 4 bases, with 7 bases between them. Germline V CDR1 and CDR2: SGDLS, YYNGEE. The CDR3 loop is CASSVGRIETQYF. The DNA of the CDR3 is TGTGCCAGCAGCGTAGGGAGGATAGAGACCCAGTACTTC.

Only a few counts were recorded for this clone. V usage is TRBV7-2 and J usage is TRBJ2-3; D is uncertain. The CDR3 runs 15 residues. V lost 1 base and J 2 bases, leaving 10 bases between the germline ends. The V gene's germline CDR1 is SGHTA and CDR2 FQGNSA. The CDR3 sequence: CASSLGTEYTDTQYF. The CDR3 nucleotides read TGTGCCAGCAGCTTAGGGACGGAATACACAGATACGCAGTATTTT.

This chain links TRBV4-2 with TRBJ2-1; no reliable D call. V lost 1 base, J lost 9 bases, and 10 bases lay in between. The length of the CDR3 is 13 residues. In germline, CDR1 is LGHNA, CDR2 YNFKEQ. CDR3 region: CASSQAGEREQFF. The DNA for the CDR3 is TGTGCCAGCAGCCAAGCAGGAGAACGTGAGCAGTTCTTC.

This clone has more than one count but fewer than ten. The V and J genes are TRBV5-4 and TRBJ2-4; 12 bases are a match to TRBD2. J gave up 6 bases and V 0 bases, and 7 bases lay outside the gene matches. From germline, CDR1 is SGHNT and CDR2 YYREEE (reference sequence). The CDR3 consists of 17 residues. CDR3 in DNA: TGTGCCAGCAGCTTGGCTGCTAGCGGGAGGGGAGGAAACATTCAGTACTTC. This codes for CASSLAASGRGGNIQYF.

This chain links TRBV18 with TRBJ2-5, with 8 bases aligning to TRBD2. Germline lookup yields CDR1 KGHSH and CDR2 LQKENI. J was trimmed by 2 bases and V by 4 bases; bases with no gene match: 6. The CDR3 is 15 amino acids. As DNA, the CDR3 is TGTGCCAGCTCACAAGTAGCGGGGCTACAAGAGACCCAGTACTTC. Translation gives CASSQVAGLQETQYF.

The J gene is TRBJ1-1, the V gene TRBV7-9; TRBD1 matches at 9 bases. The length of the CDR3 is 14 residues. The germline gives CDR1 SEHNR, CDR2 FQNEAQ (reference sequence). V was clipped by 4 bases and J by 6 bases; unmatched bases: 6. The CDR3 region is CASSSQGQGSEAFF. The CDR3 DNA is TGTGCCAGCAGCTCTCAAGGACAGGGGTCTGAAGCTTTCTTT.

This rearrangement joins TRBV28 to TRBJ2-7, with D possibly matching TRBD2 (5 bases). Germline CDR1 reads MDHEN; CDR2 reads SYDVKM. The V end lost 6 bases, the J end lost 6 bases, and 18 bases lay between the germline ends. This CDR3 spans 14 amino acids. Written as DNA, the CDR3 is TGTGCCAGCAGCCGGTATCTCCCGGCGGGCGAGCAGTACTTC. It codes for CASSRYLPAGEQYF.

V gene TRBV9 combines with J gene TRBJ2-5; no clear D gene. Trimming stripped 0 bases from V and 5 bases from J, with 8 bases between. The CDR3 runs 13 residues. CDR1 is SGDLS, CDR2 YYNGEE, per germline. CDR3 sequence (DNA): TGTGCCAGCAGCGTAGGCAGCTTGGAGACCCAGTACTTC. Residues: CASSVGSLETQYF.

This clone has more than one count but fewer than ten. The V gene is TRBV14, the J gene TRBJ2-2; D might be TRBD2 (5 bases). The CDR3 spans 15 residues. Trimming pared 2 bases from V and 1 base from J, leaving 8 bases between. Looked up from germline, CDR1 is SGHDN and CDR2 is FVKESK. This CDR3 is CASSQLTRNTGELFF. CDR3 DNA: TGTGCCAGCAGCCAACTCACTAGGAACACCGGGGAGCTGTTTTTT.

The chain links TRBV7-2 to TRBJ1-3; D not certain. The V gene's germline CDR1 is SGHTA and CDR2 FQGNSA. V was cut by 6 bases and J by 9 bases, with 15 bases left in between. This CDR3 has 13 residues. CDR3 region: CASSRTAGGTIYF. The CDR3 nucleotides are TGTGCCAGCAGTCGGACCGCCGGTGGCACCATATATTTT.

The chain joins TRBV5-4 to TRBJ1-2, with 8 bases lining up with TRBD1. The V gene's germline CDR1 is SGHNT and CDR2 YYREEE (reference sequence). The CDR3 contains 15 residues. Losses at the gene ends were 4 bases for V and 3 bases for J; bases not matched to a gene: 8. CDR3 amino acids: CASSPPGQGDYGYTF. CDR3 DNA: TGTGCCAGCAGCCCTCCTGGACAGGGTGACTATGGCTACACCTTC.

V is TRBV5-1 and J is TRBJ1-1; weak D call: TRBD1 (6 bases). V lost 0 bases to trimming and J lost 4 bases, with 10 bases between them. Germline CDR1 and CDR2: SGHRS and YFSETQ. The CDR3 sequence is 14 residues long. DNA for the CDR3: TGCGCCAGCAGCTTGGGAGGGGGAGGCACTGAAGCTTTCTTT. It specifies CASSLGGGGTEAFF.

This chain joins TRBV4-2 and TRBJ2-2; perhaps TRBD1 as D (6 bases). V was clipped by 2 bases and J by 4 bases, with 17 bases between them. The CDR3 totals 17 residues. The germline CDR1 and CDR2 sequences are LGHNA and YNFKEQ. In DNA form, the CDR3 reads TGTGCCAGCAGCCAACGACTACAGGGAATGAGCACCGGGGAGCTGTTTTTT. Protein: CASSQRLQGMSTGELFF.

This clone came up a few times. The rearrangement uses TRBV29-1 and TRBJ1-2; tentative D call: TRBD1 (6 bases). Trimming removed 1 base at V and 5 bases at J, with 8 bases between. The CDR3 loop spans 12 amino acids. Germline CDR1 reads SQVTM; CDR2 reads ANQGSEA. The CDR3, as DNA: TGCAGCGTTGAAGGACAGGAGTATGGCTACACCTTC. It specifies CSVEGQEYGYTF.

The V call is TRBV14, the J call TRBJ2-7; 11 nucleotides line up with TRBD2. CDR1 and CDR2 from the germline V gene are SGHDN and FVKESK. The CDR3 covers 14 residues. J gave up 3 bases and V 7 bases, and 5 bases lay outside the gene matches. The CDR3 DNA follows: TGTGCCAGCAACCTAGCGGGGGGTGACTACGAGCAGTACTTC. Translating it yields CASNLAGGDYEQYF.

The table lists this clone with a few counts. This chain links TRBV5-6 with TRBJ2-1; the match to TRBD2 covers 13 bases. From germline, CDR1 is SGHDT and CDR2 YYEEEE. J gave up 6 bases and V 0 bases, and 6 bases lay outside the gene matches. There are 17 residues in the CDR3. CDR3 loop: CASSLGLAGGLSNEQFF. For the CDR3, the DNA is TGTGCCAGCAGCTTGGGACTAGCGGGGGGACTTTCCAATGAGCAGTTCTTC.

The chain has TRBV5-1 and TRBJ2-5; D uncertain. Germline values: CDR1 SGHRS, CDR2 YFSETQ. V was trimmed by 4 bases and J by 9 bases, leaving 25 bases between them. The CDR3 consists of 16 residues. CDR3 loop: CASSVLQGRVVQSQYF. Here the CDR3 DNA reads TGCGCCAGCAGCGTCCTCCAAGGTCGGGTGGTGCAGTCCCAGTACTTC. Based on the CDR3 plus reference TRBV5-1 and TRBJ2-5, the full variable domain is KAGVTQTPRYLIKTRGQQVTLSCSPISGHRSVSWYQQTPGQGLQFLFEYFSETQRNKGNFPGRFSGRQFSNSRSEMNVSTLELGDSALYLCASSVLQGRVVQSQYFGPGTRLLVL.

This clone has just a few counts. CDR3 bases: TGTGCCAGCAGCAAAGGCCGGCCCTCGGGGGCCAACACTGAAGCTTTCTTT. Its translation: CASSKGRPSGANTEAFF. This chain joins TRBV21-1 and TRBJ1-1. TRBV21-1 represents a pseudogene. CDR3 length: 17 amino acids.

The chain couples TRBV6-1 to TRBJ2-5, with D perhaps TRBD2 (6 bases). From germline, CDR1 is MNHNS and CDR2 SASEGT. This CDR3 comprises 13 residues. The CDR3 loop is CVTQPLALETQYF. The CDR3, as DNA: TGTGTCACTCAGCCACTAGCTCTTGAGACCCAGTACTTC.

The chain combines TRBV19 with TRBJ2-1; D is unresolved. V shed 5 bases and J shed 8 bases, with 13 bases lying between them. Looked up from germline, CDR1 is LNHDA and CDR2 is SQIVND (reference sequence). This CDR3 region has 13 residues. The CDR3 loop reads CASSGRSEDEQFF. In DNA form, the CDR3 reads TGTGCCAGTAGTGGCCGGAGCGAAGATGAGCAGTTCTTC.

The V gene is TRBV4-1, the J gene TRBJ1-2; TRBD1 aligns across 7 bases. V lost 0 bases to trimming and J lost 5 bases; unmatched junction nucleotides: 9. Germline-derived CDR1 and CDR2 are MGHRA and YSYEKL. This CDR3 is 16 amino acids long. The CDR3 coding sequence is TGCGCCAGCAGCCAAGATCGGGCCAGGGGGGGGTATGGCTACACCTTC. This translates into CASSQDRARGGYGYTF.

The table lists this clone with a few counts. The genes are TRBV19 and TRBJ2-3; D unresolved. This CDR3 contains 11 residues. The V gene's germline CDR1 is LNHDA and CDR2 SQIVND (reference sequence). V lost 4 bases to trimming and J lost 6 bases, with 5 bases between them. The CDR3 DNA is TGTGCCAGTAGTAATCGCGATACGCAGTATTTT. This encodes CASSNRDTQYF.

V and J are TRBV27 and TRBJ2-6, with D perhaps TRBD2 (6 bases). The CDR3 covers 17 residues. V was trimmed by 2 bases and J by 1 base, leaving 12 bases between them. Looked up from germline, CDR1 is MNHEY and CDR2 is SMNVEV (reference sequence). The CDR3 nucleotides are TGTGCCAGCAGTTTAAATTATGGGGGGTCTGGGGCCAACGTCCTGACTTTC. It encodes CASSLNYGGSGANVLTF.

The chain combines TRBV19 with TRBJ2-7; TRBD2 might be the D (6 bases). The CDR3 is 13 amino acids. The V gene lost 7 bases and the J gene lost 3 bases, with 13 bases spanning the gap. CDR1 and CDR2 (germline): LNHDA, SQIVND (reference sequence). In DNA form, the CDR3 reads TGTGCCAGTACGGGACCGGGGGACTACGAGCAGTACTTC. Protein sequence: CASTGPGDYEQYF.

This clone was detected a few times. The rearrangement links TRBV7-9 to TRBJ2-5; 10 positions agree with TRBD1. After removal of 5 bases from V and 4 bases from J, the junction contained 13 bases not matched to a gene. Germline V gene lookup returns CDR1 SEHNR and CDR2 FQNEAQ (reference sequence). The CDR3 is 17 amino acids. CDR3 protein: CASSPPPGQGIGETQYF. CDR3 nucleotide sequence: TGTGCCAGCAGCCCCCCACCGGGACAGGGGATCGGAGAGACCCAGTACTTC.

This clone was picked up a small number of times. This chain links TRBV5-1 with TRBJ2-5; 9 nucleotides align to TRBD1. With V trimmed by 3 bases and J by 5 bases, 11 bases remained unmatched. The V gene's germline CDR1 is SGHRS and CDR2 YFSETQ. The CDR3 is 16 amino acids. DNA for the CDR3: TGCGCCAGCAGCTCAATGACAGGGGGAAGGATGGAGACCCAGTACTTC. Translating it yields CASSSMTGGRMETQYF. Variable domain in full (rest from reference TRBV5-1 and TRBJ2-5): KAGVTQTPRYLIKTRGQQVTLSCSPISGHRSVSWYQQTPGQGLQFLFEYFSETQRNKGNFPGRFSGRQFSNSRSEMNVSTLELGDSALYLCASSSMTGGRMETQYFGPGTRLLVL.

The chain uses TRBV29-1 and TRBJ1-2; D possibly corresponds to TRBD1 (5 bases). The CDR3 sequence is 16 residues long. Trimming pared 5 bases from V and 0 bases from J, leaving 19 bases between. From germline, CDR1 is SQVTM and CDR2 ANQGSEA. The CDR3 DNA is TGCAGCGTTTTCGGGGGATGGGCAGGCTCTAACTATGGCTACACCTTC. It yields the protein CSVFGGWAGSNYGYTF.

This chain connects TRBV6-1 to TRBJ2-7; the D gene is possibly TRBD1 (5 bases). The germline V and J ends were trimmed by 8 bases and 1 base, with 9 bases remaining between them. Germline V gene sequence: CDR1 MNHNS, CDR2 SASEGT. The CDR3 is made up of 12 amino acids. CDR3 amino acids: CASGATSYEQYF. The CDR3 bases are TGTGCCAGCGGGGCAACGTCCTACGAGCAGTACTTC.

The J gene is TRBJ1-1, the V gene TRBV6-6; 8 bases fit TRBD1. Germline assignment: CDR1 MNHNY and CDR2 SVGAGI (reference sequence). V shed 2 bases, J shed 1 base, and the junction held 0 bases outside the gene matches. The CDR3 is 14 amino acids. The CDR3 loop is CASSYDRGNTEAFF. The CDR3 region has the DNA TGTGCCAGCAGTTACGACAGGGGGAACACTGAAGCTTTCTTT.

This clone was seen only once. This rearrangement joins TRBV30 to TRBJ1-4, with D possibly TRBD1 on 5 matching bases. Germline assignment: CDR1 GTSNPN and CDR2 SVGIG (reference sequence). The CDR3 runs to 15 residues. V lost 6 bases and J lost 4, with 18 bases in between. DNA of the CDR3: TGTGCCTGCAACACTCCGGGACGGAGTAATGAAAAACTGTTTTTT. This encodes CACNTPGRSNEKLFF.